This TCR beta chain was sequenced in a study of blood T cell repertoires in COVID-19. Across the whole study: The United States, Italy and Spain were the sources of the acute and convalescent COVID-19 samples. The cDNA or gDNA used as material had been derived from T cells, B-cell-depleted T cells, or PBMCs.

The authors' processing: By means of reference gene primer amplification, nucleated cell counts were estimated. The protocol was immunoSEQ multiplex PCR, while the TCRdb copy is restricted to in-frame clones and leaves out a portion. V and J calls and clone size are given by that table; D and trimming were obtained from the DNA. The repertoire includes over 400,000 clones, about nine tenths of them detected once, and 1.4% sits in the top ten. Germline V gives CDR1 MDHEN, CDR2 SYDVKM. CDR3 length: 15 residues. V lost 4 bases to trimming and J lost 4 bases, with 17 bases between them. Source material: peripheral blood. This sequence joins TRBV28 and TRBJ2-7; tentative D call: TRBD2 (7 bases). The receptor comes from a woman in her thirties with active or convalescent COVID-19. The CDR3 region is CASSSEGGGWYEQYF. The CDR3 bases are TGTGCCAGCAGTTCCGAGGGAGGGGGTTGGTACGAGCAGTACTTC.